This TCR beta chain was identified in a study of blood T cell repertoires in COVID-19. At the level of the study: Specimens from acute and convalescent COVID-19 originated in the United States, Italy and Spain.

Germline CDR1 and CDR2: SNHLY and FYNNEI. The V gene lost 2 bases and the J gene lost 0 bases, with 4 bases spanning the gap. This CDR3 is built from 13 residues. Data came from immunoSEQ multiplex PCR; TCRdb stores just in-frame clones and leaves some out. The repertoire holds roughly 250,000 clones, with 82% as singletons. What was sequenced was peripheral blood. The receptor was derived from a woman at least 80 years old with active or convalescent COVID-19. This chain uses TRBV2 with TRBJ2-5; the D is unclear. Here the CDR3 DNA reads TGTGCCAGCAGTGAATATTACCAAGAGACCCAGTACTTC. Residues: CASSEYYQETQYF.